This paragraph reports one T cell receptor (beta chain). Generated by immunoSEQ multiplex PCR, the TCRdb table keeps only in-frame clones and is missing some. The sample holds some 100,000 clones, around 68% seen once. CDR1 and CDR2 (germline): PRHDT, FYEKMQ (reference sequence). V was clipped by 1 base and J by 0 bases; unmatched bases: 12. This CDR3 has 20 amino acids. The data are from a study of shared clonotypes between healthy human individuals. This TCR was recovered from a woman in her 30s in good health. Material: memory CD8+ T cells sorted from blood. As for subset: CD45RO+ cells pooled with CCR7-negative TemRA cells. The chain carries TRBV13 and TRBJ2-6, with 7 nucleotides matching TRBD1. In nucleotides, the CDR3 is TGTGCCAGCAGCTTAGTGGGTTTTGGGGACAGAATCTCTGGGGCCAACGTCCTGACTTTC. Amino acid sequence: CASSLVGFGDRISGANVLTF.